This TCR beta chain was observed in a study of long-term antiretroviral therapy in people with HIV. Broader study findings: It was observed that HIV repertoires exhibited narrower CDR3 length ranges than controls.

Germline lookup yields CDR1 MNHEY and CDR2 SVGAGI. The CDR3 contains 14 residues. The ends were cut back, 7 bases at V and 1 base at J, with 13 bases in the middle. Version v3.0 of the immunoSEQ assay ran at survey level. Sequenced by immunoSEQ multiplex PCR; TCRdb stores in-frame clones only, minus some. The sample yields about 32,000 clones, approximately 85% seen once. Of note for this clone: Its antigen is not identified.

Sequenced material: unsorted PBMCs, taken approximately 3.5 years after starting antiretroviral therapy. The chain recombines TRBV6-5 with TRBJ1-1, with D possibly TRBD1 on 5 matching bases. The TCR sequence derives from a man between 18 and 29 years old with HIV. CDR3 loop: CASISPGGNTEAFF. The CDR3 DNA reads TGTGCCAGCATCTCTCCCGGGGGGAACACTGAAGCTTTCTTT.